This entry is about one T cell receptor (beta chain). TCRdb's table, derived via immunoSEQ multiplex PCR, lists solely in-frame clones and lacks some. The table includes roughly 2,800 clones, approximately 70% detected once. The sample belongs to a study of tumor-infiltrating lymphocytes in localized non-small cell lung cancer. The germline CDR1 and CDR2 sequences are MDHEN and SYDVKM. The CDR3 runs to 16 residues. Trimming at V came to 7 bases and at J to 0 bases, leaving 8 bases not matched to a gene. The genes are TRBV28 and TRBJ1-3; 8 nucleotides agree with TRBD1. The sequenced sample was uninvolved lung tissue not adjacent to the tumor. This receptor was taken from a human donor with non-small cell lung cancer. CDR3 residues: CASTPGGGYSGNTIYF. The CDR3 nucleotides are TGTGCCAGCACCCCAGGGGGCGGCTACTCTGGAAACACCATATATTTT.